The clone carrying this T cell receptor (beta chain) was counted a few times. Antigen unknown. These data come from a study of response to subunit inactivated influenza vaccine. CDR3 length equals 19 residues. V gave up 6 bases and J gave up 0 bases, with 24 bases separating them. The germline V gene has CDR1 MNHEY and CDR2 SVGEGT. Overall study results and limits: Each seasonal influenza vaccination recruits few new T cells, the authors suggested.

TCRdb passed the RT-PCR reads through MiXCR, listing each CDR3 protein once. This table holds 500,000 to 600,000 distinct CDR3 sequences, about 7.6% found once. The sequence came from a man between 50 and 70 years old who received an inactivated influenza vaccine. Source: PBMCs from blood, taken roughly 24 months after vaccination. The genes are TRBV6-2 or TRBV6-3 and TRBJ2-1; the D gene is possibly TRBD1 (5 bases). The chain's CDR3 is CASSWPPIIRAPSYNEQFF. The DNA of the CDR3 is TGTGCCAGCAGCTGGCCCCCAATTATCAGGGCACCCTCCTACAATGAGCAGTTCTTC.